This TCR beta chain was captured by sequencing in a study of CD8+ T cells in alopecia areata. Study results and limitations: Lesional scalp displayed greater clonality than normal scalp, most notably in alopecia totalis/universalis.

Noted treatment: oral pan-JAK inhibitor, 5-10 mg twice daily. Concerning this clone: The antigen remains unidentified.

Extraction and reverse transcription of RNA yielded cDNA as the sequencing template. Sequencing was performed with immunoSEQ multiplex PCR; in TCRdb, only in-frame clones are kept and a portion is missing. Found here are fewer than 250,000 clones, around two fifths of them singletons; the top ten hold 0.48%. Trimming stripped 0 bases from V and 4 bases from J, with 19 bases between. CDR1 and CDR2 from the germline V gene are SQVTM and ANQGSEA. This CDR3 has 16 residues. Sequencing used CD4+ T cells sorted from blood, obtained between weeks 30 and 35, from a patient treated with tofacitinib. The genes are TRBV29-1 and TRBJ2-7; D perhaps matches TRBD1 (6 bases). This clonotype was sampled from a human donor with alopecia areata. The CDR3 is CSVEDLGAGTSYEQYF. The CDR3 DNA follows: TGCAGCGTTGAAGATCTGGGGGCGGGTACTTCTTACGAGCAGTACTTC.